This T cell receptor beta chain was found in a study of blood T cells in healthy people across ages. PCR was performed a second time for about 6 to 11 cycles using a sample-barcoded 5' primer and a J-beta primer mix. Each sample provided no less than 2.5 million CDR3-containing paired-end reads. TCRdb reanalysed the 5' RACE reads using MiXCR and keeps one entry per CDR3 protein. The repertoire holds 1.5 million to 2 million distinct CDR3 sequences, with roughly 30% as singletons. In germline, CDR1 is SGHNT, CDR2 YYREEE (reference sequence). The CDR3 length is 16 residues. Losses at the gene ends were 3 bases for V and 3 bases for J; bases not matched to a gene: 9. The sample providers were healthy Caucasian people from Russia, aged roughly 6 to 95.

Source material: blood. The sequence was collected from a woman in her twenties or thirties in good health. The chain links TRBV5-4 to TRBJ1-1; 9 bases are a match to TRBD1. The CDR3 DNA reads TGTGCCAGCAGCTGGAGGAACAGGGGGCCGTACACTGAAGCTTTCTTT. It is translated as CASSWRNRGPYTEAFF.